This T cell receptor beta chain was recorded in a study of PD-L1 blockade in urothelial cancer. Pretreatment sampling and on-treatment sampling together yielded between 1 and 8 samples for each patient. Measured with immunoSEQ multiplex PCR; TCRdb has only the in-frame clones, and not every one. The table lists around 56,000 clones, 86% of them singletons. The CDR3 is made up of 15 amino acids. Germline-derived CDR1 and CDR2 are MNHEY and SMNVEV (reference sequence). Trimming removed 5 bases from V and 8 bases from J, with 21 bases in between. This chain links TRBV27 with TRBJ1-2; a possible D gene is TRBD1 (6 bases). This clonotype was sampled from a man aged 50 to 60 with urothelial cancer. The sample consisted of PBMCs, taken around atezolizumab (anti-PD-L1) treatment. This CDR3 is CASSPANPTGAGYTF. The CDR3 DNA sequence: TGTGCCAGCAGTCCGGCGAACCCGACAGGTGCCGGCTACACCTTC.